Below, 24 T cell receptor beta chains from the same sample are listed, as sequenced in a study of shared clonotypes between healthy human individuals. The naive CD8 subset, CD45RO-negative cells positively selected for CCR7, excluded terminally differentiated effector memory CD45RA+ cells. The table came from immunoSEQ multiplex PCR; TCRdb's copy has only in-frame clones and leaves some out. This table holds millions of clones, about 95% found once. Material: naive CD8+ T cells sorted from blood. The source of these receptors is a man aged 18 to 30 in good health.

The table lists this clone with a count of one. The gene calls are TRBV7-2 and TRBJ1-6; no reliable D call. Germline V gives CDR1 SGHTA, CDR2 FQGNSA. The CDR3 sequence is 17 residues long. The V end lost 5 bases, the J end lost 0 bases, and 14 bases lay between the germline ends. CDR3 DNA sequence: TGTGCCAGCAGCCCCCAGACCGTGAGCTCCTATAATTCACCCCTCCACTTT. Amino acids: CASSPQTVSSYNSPLHF.

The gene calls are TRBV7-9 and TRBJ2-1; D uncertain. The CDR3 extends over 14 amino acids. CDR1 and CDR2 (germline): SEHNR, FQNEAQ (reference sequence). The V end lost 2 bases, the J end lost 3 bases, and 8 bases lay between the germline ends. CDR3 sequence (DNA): TGTGCCAGCAGCTTAAGAGGCAGCTACAATGAGCAGTTCTTC. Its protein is CASSLRGSYNEQFF.

The CDR3 protein is CASSVERGGQLEETQYF. The DNA for the CDR3 is TGTGCCAGCAGCGTAGAGAGGGGGGGACAGCTGGAGGAGACCCAGTACTTC. The rearrangement joins TRBV9 to TRBJ2-5; tentatively, D is TRBD1 or TRBD2 (7 bases each). CDR3 length: 17 amino acids. Trimming stripped 0 bases from V and 5 bases from J, with 20 bases between. Germline V lookup: CDR1 SGDLS, CDR2 YYNGEE.

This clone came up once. CDR3 in DNA: TGTGCCAGCAGTCGAACTAGGACGTGGGCAGAGACCCAGTACTTC. Its translation is CASSRTRTWAETQYF. This sequence joins TRBV6-5 and TRBJ2-5; TRBD2 might be the D (5 bases). Germline CDR1 reads MNHEY; CDR2 reads SVGAGI. The CDR3 runs 15 residues. V lost 5 bases and J 4 bases, leaving 17 bases between the germline ends.

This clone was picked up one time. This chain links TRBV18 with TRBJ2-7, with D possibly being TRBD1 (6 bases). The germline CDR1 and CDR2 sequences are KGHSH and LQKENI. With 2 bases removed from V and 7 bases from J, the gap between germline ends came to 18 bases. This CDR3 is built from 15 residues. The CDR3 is CASSPESGEGGEQYF. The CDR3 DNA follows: TGTGCCAGCTCACCAGAGTCTGGGGAAGGGGGTGAGCAGTACTTC.

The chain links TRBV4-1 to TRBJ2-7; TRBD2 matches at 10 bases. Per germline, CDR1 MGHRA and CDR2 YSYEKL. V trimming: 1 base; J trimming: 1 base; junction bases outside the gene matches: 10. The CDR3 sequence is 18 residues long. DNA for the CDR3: TGCGCCAGCAGCCAAGCGTTATCTAGCGGGGGAAGATCCTACGAGCAGTACTTC. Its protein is CASSQALSSGGRSYEQYF.

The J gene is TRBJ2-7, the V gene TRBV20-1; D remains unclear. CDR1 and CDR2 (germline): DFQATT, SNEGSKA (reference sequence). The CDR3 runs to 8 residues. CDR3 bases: TGCGGTCCCTACGAGCAGTACTTC. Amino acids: CGPYEQYF.

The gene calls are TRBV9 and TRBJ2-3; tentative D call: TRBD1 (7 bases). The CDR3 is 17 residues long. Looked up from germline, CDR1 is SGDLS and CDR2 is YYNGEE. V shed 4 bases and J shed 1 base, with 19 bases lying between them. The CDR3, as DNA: TGTGCCAGCAGCCCAGGGGGACTTCTGCACGGCACAGATACGCAGTATTTT. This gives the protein CASSPGGLLHGTDTQYF. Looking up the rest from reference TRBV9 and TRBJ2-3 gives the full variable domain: DSGVTQTPKHLITATGQRVTLRCSPRSGDLSVYWYQQSLDQGLQFLIQYYNGEERAKGNILERFSAQQFPDLHSELNLSSLELGDSALYFCASSPGGLLHGTDTQYFGPGTRLTVL.

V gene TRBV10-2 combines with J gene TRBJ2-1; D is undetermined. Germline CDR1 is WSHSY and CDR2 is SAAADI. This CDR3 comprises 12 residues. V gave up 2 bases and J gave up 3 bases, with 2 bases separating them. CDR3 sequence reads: CASSEDYNEQFF. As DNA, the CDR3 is TGCGCCAGCAGTGAGGACTACAATGAGCAGTTCTTC.

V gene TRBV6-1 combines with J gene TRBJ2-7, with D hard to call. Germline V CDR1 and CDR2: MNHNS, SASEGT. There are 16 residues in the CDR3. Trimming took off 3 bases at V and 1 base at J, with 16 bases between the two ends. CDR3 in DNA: TGTGCCAGCAGTGAGAGGTTGTCAGTCGATTCCTACGAGCAGTACTTC. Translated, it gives CASSERLSVDSYEQYF.

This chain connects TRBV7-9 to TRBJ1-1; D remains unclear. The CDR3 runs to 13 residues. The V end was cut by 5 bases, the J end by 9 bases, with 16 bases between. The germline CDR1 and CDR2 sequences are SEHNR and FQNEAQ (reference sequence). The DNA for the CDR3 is TGTGCCAGCAGCGACCGAACTGAGGCTAAAGCTTTCTTT. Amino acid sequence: CASSDRTEAKAFF.

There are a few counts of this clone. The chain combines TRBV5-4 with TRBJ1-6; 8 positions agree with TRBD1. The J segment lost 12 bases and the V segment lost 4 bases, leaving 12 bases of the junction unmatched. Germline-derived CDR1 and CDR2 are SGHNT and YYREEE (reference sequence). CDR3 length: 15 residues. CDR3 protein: CASSRGTGALGPLHF. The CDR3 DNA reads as TGTGCCAGCAGCCGCGGGACAGGAGCATTAGGACCCCTCCACTTT. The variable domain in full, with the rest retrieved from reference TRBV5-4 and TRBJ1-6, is ETGVTQSPTHLIKTRGQQVTLRCSSQSGHNTVSWYQQALGQGPQFIFQYYREEENGRGNFPPRFSGLQFPNYSSELNVNALELDDSALYLCASSRGTGALGPLHFGNGTRLTVT.

This CDR3 reads CASSDPAGEGNEQFF. CDR3 sequence (DNA): TGTGCCAGCAGCGACCCCGCGGGAGAAGGTAATGAGCAGTTCTTC. The chain links TRBV11-3 to TRBJ2-1; 7 nucleotides agree with TRBD2. Germline V gene sequence: CDR1 SGHNT, CDR2 YENEEA. J was trimmed by 7 bases and V by 5 bases; bases with no gene match: 11. The CDR3 loop spans 15 amino acids.

The CDR3 region is CASSSTGDYYEQYF. DNA for the CDR3: TGTGCCAGCAGCTCGACAGGGGATTACTACGAGCAGTACTTC. The chain links TRBV7-2 to TRBJ2-7, with TRBD1 matching over 8 bases. J was trimmed by 3 bases and V by 4 bases; bases with no gene match: 5. CDR1 and CDR2 (germline): SGHTA, FQGNSA. The CDR3 covers 14 residues.

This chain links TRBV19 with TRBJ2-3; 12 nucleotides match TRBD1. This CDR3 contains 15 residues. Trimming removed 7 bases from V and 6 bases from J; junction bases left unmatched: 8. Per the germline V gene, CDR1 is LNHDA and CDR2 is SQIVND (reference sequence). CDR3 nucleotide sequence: TGTGCCAGTATTCCCGGGACAGGGGGCATGGATACGCAGTATTTT. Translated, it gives CASIPGTGGMDTQYF.

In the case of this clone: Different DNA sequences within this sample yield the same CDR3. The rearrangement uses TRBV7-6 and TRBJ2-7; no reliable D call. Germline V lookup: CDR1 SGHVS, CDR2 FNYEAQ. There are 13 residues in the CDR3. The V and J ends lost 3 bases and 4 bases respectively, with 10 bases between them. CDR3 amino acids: CASSFEVGYEQYF. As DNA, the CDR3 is TGTGCCAGCAGCTTCGAGGTGGGTTACGAGCAGTACTTC.

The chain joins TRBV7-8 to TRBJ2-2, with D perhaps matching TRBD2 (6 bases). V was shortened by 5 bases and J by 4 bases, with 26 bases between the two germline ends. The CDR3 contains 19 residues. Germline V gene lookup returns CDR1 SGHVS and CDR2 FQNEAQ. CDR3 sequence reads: CASSPRGGDPLRGTGELFF. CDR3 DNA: TGTGCCAGCAGCCCCCGCGGAGGGGACCCTCTCCGAGGCACCGGGGAGCTGTTTTTT.

As DNA, the CDR3 is TGTGCCAGCAGCGTATACCAGGGGGTTGGTGTTGGGGCCAACGTCCTGACTTTC. Translating it yields CASSVYQGVGVGANVLTF. The genes are TRBV9 and TRBJ2-6; 7 nucleotides line up with TRBD1. CDR1 is SGDLS and CDR2 is YYNGEE in the germline V gene. The V gene end was trimmed by 1 base and the J gene end by 3 bases; junction bases not matched to a gene: 10. The CDR3 totals 18 residues.

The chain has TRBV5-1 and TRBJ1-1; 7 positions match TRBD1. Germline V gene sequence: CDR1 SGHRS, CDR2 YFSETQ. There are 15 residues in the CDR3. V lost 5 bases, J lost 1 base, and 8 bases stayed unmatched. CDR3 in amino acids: CASSVKGQPNTEAFF. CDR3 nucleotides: TGCGCCAGCAGTGTAAAGGGACAGCCGAACACTGAAGCTTTCTTT.

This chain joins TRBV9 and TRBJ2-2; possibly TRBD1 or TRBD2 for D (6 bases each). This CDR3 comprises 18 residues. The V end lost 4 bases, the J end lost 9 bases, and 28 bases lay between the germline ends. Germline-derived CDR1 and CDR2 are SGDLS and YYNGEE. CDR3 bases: TGTGCCAGCAGCCCTGGGGGGACCCCAGGGGTAGGTCCACGGGAGCTGTTTTTT. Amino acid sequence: CASSPGGTPGVGPRELFF.

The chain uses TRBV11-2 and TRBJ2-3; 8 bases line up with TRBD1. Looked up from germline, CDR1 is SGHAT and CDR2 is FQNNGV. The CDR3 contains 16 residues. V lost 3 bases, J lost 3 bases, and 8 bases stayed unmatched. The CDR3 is CASSFPRDRPTDTQYF. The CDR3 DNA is TGTGCCAGCAGCTTCCCACGGGACAGGCCAACAGATACGCAGTATTTT.

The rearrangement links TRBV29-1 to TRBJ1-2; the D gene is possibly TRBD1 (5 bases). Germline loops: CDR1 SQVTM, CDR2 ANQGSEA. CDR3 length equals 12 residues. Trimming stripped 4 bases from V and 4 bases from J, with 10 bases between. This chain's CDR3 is CSVAQGSYGYTF. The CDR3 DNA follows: TGCAGCGTTGCCCAGGGAAGCTATGGCTACACCTTC. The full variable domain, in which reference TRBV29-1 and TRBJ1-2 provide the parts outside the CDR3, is SAVISQKPSRDICQRGTSLTIQCQVDSQVTMMFWYRQQPGQSLTLIATANQGSEATYESGFVIDKFPISRPNLTFSTLTVSNMSPEDSSIYLCSVAQGSYGYTFGSGTRLTVV.

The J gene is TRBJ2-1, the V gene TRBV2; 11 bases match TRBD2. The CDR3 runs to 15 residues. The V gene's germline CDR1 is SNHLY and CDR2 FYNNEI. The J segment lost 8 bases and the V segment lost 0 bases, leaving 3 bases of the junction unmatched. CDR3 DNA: TGTGCCAGCAGTGAAGCGTTACTAGCGGGAGATGAGCAGTTCTTC. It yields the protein CASSEALLAGDEQFF.

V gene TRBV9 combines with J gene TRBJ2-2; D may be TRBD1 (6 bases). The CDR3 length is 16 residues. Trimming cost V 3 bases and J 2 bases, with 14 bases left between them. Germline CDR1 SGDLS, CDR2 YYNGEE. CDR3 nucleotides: TGTGCCAGCAGCGCGAACAGGGCAGGAAACACCGGGGAGCTGTTTTTT. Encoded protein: CASSANRAGNTGELFF.